The 12 T cell receptor beta chains listed next were all sequenced from one sample in a study of blood T cell repertoires in COVID-19. The protocol was immunoSEQ multiplex PCR, while the TCRdb copy is restricted to in-frame clones and leaves out a portion. The sample lists more than 250,000 clones; nearly 90% were seen once. Specimen: PBMCs or T cells enriched from blood (not recorded which). The source of these receptors is a woman aged 18-30 years with acute COVID-19.

The CDR3 region is CASSRTSGSMNEQFF. In DNA form, the CDR3 reads TGTGCCAGCAGTCGTACTAGCGGGAGTATGAATGAGCAGTTCTTC. This chain links TRBV28 with TRBJ2-1, with 11 bases aligning to TRBD2. This CDR3 contains 15 residues. The trim removed 5 bases at V and 7 bases at J, leaving 7 bases unmatched. Germline V gene sequence: CDR1 MDHEN, CDR2 SYDVKM.

This chain links TRBV6-5 with TRBJ2-1, with D tentatively TRBD1 (5 bases). The CDR3 loop spans 13 amino acids. V was shortened by 4 bases and J by 5 bases, with 9 bases between the two germline ends. Germline V gene data show CDR1 as MNHEY and CDR2 as SVGAGI. The chain's CDR3 is CASSFDRNNEQFF. Here the CDR3 DNA reads TGTGCCAGCAGTTTTGACAGAAACAATGAGCAGTTCTTC.

The CDR3 loop is CSVLTGPNQPQHF. In DNA, the CDR3 is TGCAGCGTTCTGACAGGCCCCAATCAGCCCCAGCATTTT. This chain joins TRBV29-1 and TRBJ1-5; a possible D gene is TRBD1 (6 bases). The CDR3 runs 13 residues. Germline-derived CDR1 and CDR2 are SQVTM and ANQGSEA. Trimming left V 5 bases short and J 3 bases short, with 11 bases between.

The count of this clone is one. CDR3 region: CASSRGTPIQNYEQYF. CDR3 DNA sequence: TGTGCCAGCTCACGGGGGACTCCCATACAAAACTACGAGCAGTACTTC. The chain uses TRBV18 and TRBJ2-7; possibly TRBD2 for D (6 bases). The CDR3 consists of 16 residues. CDR1 is KGHSH, CDR2 LQKENI, per germline. Trimming took off 4 bases at V and 3 bases at J, with 19 bases between the two ends.

The V and J genes are TRBV11-2 and TRBJ1-6; D is possibly TRBD1 (6 bases). CDR3 length equals 14 residues. Germline lookup yields CDR1 SGHAT and CDR2 FQNNGV. The V gene lost 4 bases and the J gene lost 9 bases, with 13 bases spanning the gap. CDR3 DNA sequence: TGTGCCAGCAGCTCACAGGGAAATCTTTCACCCCTCCACTTT. Translating it yields CASSSQGNLSPLHF.

The V and J genes are TRBV2 and TRBJ1-5; D uncertain. Germline V gene sequence: CDR1 SNHLY, CDR2 FYNNEI. V was trimmed by 5 bases and J by 1 base, leaving 12 bases between them. CDR3 length: 15 amino acids. This chain's CDR3 is CASSRSGSSNQPQHF. CDR3 DNA sequence: TGTGCCAGCAGTAGATCAGGTTCCAGCAATCAGCCCCAGCATTTT.

The rearrangement uses TRBV11-2 and TRBJ1-2, with 11 bases aligning to TRBD1. CDR3 length: 15 amino acids. Trimming removed 1 base from V and 6 bases from J; junction bases left unmatched: 4. Germline V gene sequence: CDR1 SGHAT, CDR2 FQNNGV. For the CDR3, the DNA is TGTGCCAGCAGCTTAGGCGGGACAGGGGGTCATGGCTACACCTTC. Its translation: CASSLGGTGGHGYTF.

CDR3 protein: CASSYLPGQSSYIHF. CDR3 coding DNA: TGTGCCAGCAGTTACTTACCGGGACAGAGCTCCTATATCCATTTT. The chain joins TRBV6-2 or TRBV6-3 to TRBJ1-5; 7 bases align to TRBD1. This CDR3 has 15 amino acids. V trimming: 1 base; J trimming: 16 bases; junction bases outside the gene matches: 16. Germline CDR1 MNHEY, CDR2 SVGEGT.

The gene calls are TRBV11-1 and TRBJ1-5; 7 bases are shared with TRBD1. V gave up 5 bases and J gave up 2 bases; unmatched junction bases: 3. The CDR3 runs 14 residues. CDR1 and CDR2 (germline): SGHAT, FQDESV (reference sequence). CDR3 region: CASSHRGRNQPQHF. The CDR3 nucleotides read TGTGCCAGCAGCCACAGGGGTCGCAATCAGCCCCAGCATTTT.

V and J are TRBV28 and TRBJ2-1, with 16 bases fitting TRBD2. Germline V gene data show CDR1 as MDHEN and CDR2 as SYDVKM. The length of the CDR3 is 16 residues. V trimming: 5 bases; J trimming: 7 bases; junction bases outside the gene matches: 5. CDR3: CASSGTSGRARNEQFF. CDR3 bases: TGTGCCAGCAGTGGGACTAGCGGGAGGGCCCGAAATGAGCAGTTCTTC. Full variable domain (missing parts from reference TRBV28 and TRBJ2-1): DVKVTQSSRYLVKRTGEKVFLECVQDMDHENMFWYRQDPGLGLRLIYFSYDVKMKEKGDIPEGYSVSREKKERFSLILESASTNQTSMYLCASSGTSGRARNEQFFGPGTRLTVL.

A single count supports this clone. This rearrangement joins TRBV9 to TRBJ2-1, with D perhaps matching TRBD2 (5 bases). Trimming took 7 bases from V and 3 from J, leaving 14 bases between them. Germline CDR1 is SGDLS and CDR2 is YYNGEE. This CDR3 contains 14 residues. The CDR3 loop is CASELGPGYNEQFF. The DNA of the CDR3 is TGTGCCAGCGAACTAGGACCGGGCTACAATGAGCAGTTCTTC.

The chain employs TRBV7-2 and TRBJ2-7, with TRBD2 matching over 7 bases. CDR3 length equals 16 residues. Losses at the gene ends were 0 bases for V and 3 bases for J; bases not matched to a gene: 8. Germline V gives CDR1 SGHTA, CDR2 FQGNSA. CDR3 sequence: CASSLAGLAVVYEQYF. The CDR3 coding sequence is TGTGCCAGCAGCTTAGCCGGGCTAGCGGTAGTCTACGAGCAGTACTTC.